The clone carrying this TCR beta chain was counted at least ten times. Its antigen is not known. Amplification targeted TCR beta CDR3 regions from RNA transcripts. Primed by the HTBI set, a first-round RT-PCR was run on the TCR CDR3. One entry per CDR3 protein, called by TCRdb with MiXCR from the multiplex PCR reads. The repertoire holds roughly 570,000 distinct CDR3 sequences, 15% to 19% seen once, with 6.5% to 8% in the top ten. This sample was included in a study of T cells in Graves' hyperthyroidism and ophthalmopathy. Whole-study context: Prior to any treatment, at the point of initial diagnosis, peripheral blood was collected. Whole-study findings and limits: Blood held most thyroid clonotypes expanded above 0.001 frequency. Ophthalmopathy was separated from stable hyperthyroidism by a 13 V-J model.

The clonotype originates from a woman in her thirties with Graves' hyperthyroidism. Sample: blood.

The CDR3 DNA follows: TGCGCCAGCAGCTTGGAAGGGACAGGAGTAGTCACAGATACGCAGTATTTT. Protein: CASSLEGTGVVTDTQYF. The chain is built from TRBV5-1 and TRBJ2-3; 8 bases align to TRBD1. The trim removed 0 bases at V and 2 bases at J, leaving 8 bases unmatched. The CDR3 is 17 amino acids. Germline V gives CDR1 SGHRS, CDR2 YFSETQ.